The 22 T cell receptor beta chains reported below all come from one sample, sequenced in a study of blood T cell repertoires in COVID-19. Sequencing used immunoSEQ multiplex PCR; TCRdb keeps in-frame clones, though not all of them. The repertoire has 90,000 to 110,000 clones, more than 65% of them found once; the top ten carry 7.9%. The specimen sequenced was peripheral blood. The receptors shown here come from an elderly woman with active or convalescent COVID-19.

This rearrangement joins TRBV27 to TRBJ1-4, with D possibly being TRBD1 (5 bases). V gave up 3 bases and J gave up 6 bases, with 14 bases separating them. The germline V gene has CDR1 MNHEY and CDR2 SMNVEV (reference sequence). This CDR3 contains 15 residues. DNA of the CDR3: TGTGCCAGCAGTTTCCTACAGGAACGCGATGAAAAACTGTTTTTT. Translating it yields CASSFLQERDEKLFF. Full variable domain (outside the CDR3, taken from reference TRBV27 and TRBJ1-4): EAQVTQNPRYLITVTGKKLTVTCSQNMNHEYMSWYRQDPGLGLRQIYYSMNVEVTDKGDVPEGYKVSRKEKRNFPLILESPSPNQTSLYFCASSFLQERDEKLFFGSGTQLSVL.

The rearrangement uses TRBV28 and TRBJ2-3; 10 bases agree with TRBD2. The CDR3 runs 15 residues. V trimming: 4 bases; J trimming: 6 bases; junction bases outside the gene matches: 7. The V gene's germline CDR1 is MDHEN and CDR2 SYDVKM. CDR3 region: CASSSLAGAWDTQYF. The CDR3, as DNA: TGTGCCAGCAGTTCGCTAGCGGGAGCATGGGATACGCAGTATTTT. The variable domain in full, with the rest retrieved from reference TRBV28 and TRBJ2-3, is DVKVTQSSRYLVKRTGEKVFLECVQDMDHENMFWYRQDPGLGLRLIYFSYDVKMKEKGDIPEGYSVSREKKERFSLILESASTNQTSMYLCASSSLAGAWDTQYFGPGTRLTVL.

The rearrangement joins TRBV18 to TRBJ2-3, with 10 bases that match TRBD2. Germline V lookup: CDR1 KGHSH, CDR2 LQKENI. The trim removed 1 base at V and 4 bases at J, leaving 5 bases unmatched. This CDR3 has 16 residues. The CDR3 loop reads CASSPRLAGEPDTQYF. CDR3 coding DNA: TGTGCCAGCTCACCACGGCTAGCGGGAGAACCAGATACGCAGTATTTT.

This clone was detected a few times. V is TRBV7-5 and J is TRBJ2-7; TRBD1 is the table's D call and was not checked against the DNA. TRBV7-5 is designated a pseudogene. The CDR3 runs 17 residues. CDR3 in amino acids: CARSLPQAPDSTYEQYF. The DNA for the CDR3 is TGTGCCAGAAGCTTACCCCAAGCACCGGACAGCACCTACGAGCAGTACTTC.

The chain couples TRBV20-1 to TRBJ1-2, with D hard to call. Germline loops: CDR1 DFQATT, CDR2 SNEGSKA (reference sequence). The V end was cut by 2 bases, the J end by 7 bases, with 5 bases between. CDR3 length: 10 residues. As DNA, the CDR3 is TGCAGTGCTAGACACAGTGGCTACACCTTC. Translation: CSARHSGYTF.

The chain joins TRBV6-4 to TRBJ2-1, with a tentative D call TRBD1 (5 bases). V gave up 5 bases and J gave up 6 bases, with 14 bases separating them. This CDR3 has 14 amino acids. Germline CDR1 reads MRHNA; CDR2 reads SNTAGT. This CDR3 is CASSLSQTVNEQFF. The CDR3 bases are TGTGCCAGCAGTCTATCTCAGACAGTCAATGAGCAGTTCTTC.

This sequence joins TRBV19 and TRBJ2-1, with D possibly being TRBD2 (6 bases). Germline CDR1 is LNHDA and CDR2 is SQIVND (reference sequence). V lost 1 base and J lost 3, with 10 bases in between. CDR3 size: 15 residues. The CDR3 region has the DNA TGTGCCAGTAGTATAGTGGCGACTAGCTACAATGAGCAGTTCTTC. Translating it yields CASSIVATSYNEQFF.

The rearrangement uses TRBV28 and TRBJ1-5; no clear D. CDR1 and CDR2 from the germline V gene are MDHEN and SYDVKM. Trimming pared 4 bases from V and 2 bases from J, leaving 15 bases between. The CDR3 totals 16 residues. DNA of the CDR3: TGTGCCAGCAGTTCAATGCCGGACTTTGGCAATCAGCCCCAGCATTTT. Protein product: CASSSMPDFGNQPQHF.

The gene calls are TRBV28 and TRBJ1-2; 8 positions agree with TRBD1. After removal of 5 bases from V and 0 bases from J, the junction contained 11 bases not matched to a gene. This CDR3 contains 17 residues. From germline, CDR1 is MDHEN and CDR2 SYDVKM. The CDR3: CASSPFWTGRANYGYTF. The CDR3 coding sequence is TGTGCCAGCAGTCCATTCTGGACAGGGAGAGCTAACTATGGCTACACCTTC.

The gene calls are TRBV28 and TRBJ2-1, with 11 bases matching TRBD2. Germline V CDR1 and CDR2: MDHEN, SYDVKM. The CDR3 runs to 15 residues. Losses at the gene ends were 3 bases for V and 10 bases for J; bases not matched to a gene: 8. The DNA for the CDR3 is TGTGCCAGCAGTTTTCTACTAGCGGGAGCTGCCGAGCAGTTCTTC. Protein sequence: CASSFLLAGAAEQFF.

J is TRBJ2-2 and V is TRBV28; 10 bases map to TRBD2. This CDR3 spans 16 amino acids. The trim removed 4 bases at V and 4 bases at J, leaving 6 bases unmatched. CDR1 and CDR2 from the germline V gene are MDHEN and SYDVKM. The CDR3 reads CASSSSGSDSTGELFF. The CDR3 DNA reads TGTGCCAGCAGTTCTAGCGGGAGCGATAGCACCGGGGAGCTGTTTTTT.

The CDR3 protein is CASSLQGPNTEAFF. The CDR3 DNA is TGTGCCAGCAGCTTGCAGGGCCCTAACACTGAAGCTTTCTTT. V and J are TRBV7-9 and TRBJ1-1; D is possibly TRBD1 (5 bases). This CDR3 comprises 14 residues. Germline loops: CDR1 SEHNR, CDR2 FQNEAQ (reference sequence). V lost 3 bases and J 2 bases, leaving 10 bases between the germline ends. The full variable domain, rest sourced from reference TRBV7-9 and TRBJ1-1, is DTGVSQNPRHKITKRGQNVTFRCDPISEHNRLYWYRQTLGQGPEFLTYFQNEAQLEKSRLLSDRFSAERPKGSFSTLEIQRTEQGDSAMYLCASSLQGPNTEAFFGQGTRLTVV.

The CDR3: CSVSQGAGQETQYF. In nucleotides, the CDR3 is TGCAGCGTTTCTCAGGGGGCGGGTCAAGAGACCCAGTACTTC. The chain has TRBV29-1 and TRBJ2-5; 8 nucleotides align to TRBD1. Germline V gene sequence: CDR1 SQVTM, CDR2 ANQGSEA. V shed 5 bases, J shed 2 bases, and the junction held 7 bases outside the gene matches. This CDR3 spans 14 amino acids.

This chain links TRBV28 with TRBJ1-5, with TRBD1 matching over 8 bases. The CDR3 is 14 amino acids. V shed 5 bases, J shed 4 bases, and the junction held 4 bases outside the gene matches. Germline V lookup: CDR1 MDHEN, CDR2 SYDVKM. The DNA of the CDR3 is TGTGCCAGCAGTCTCCAGGGGGCAAATCAGCCCCAGCATTTT. This translates into CASSLQGANQPQHF.

The CDR3 here is CASRLAGGSNEQFF. The DNA for the CDR3 is TGTGCCAGCCGACTAGCGGGAGGATCGAATGAGCAGTTCTTC. The V gene is TRBV2, the J gene TRBJ2-1, with TRBD2 identical over 13 bases. With 8 bases clipped from V and 7 bases from J, the junction kept 5 bases outside the gene matches. The CDR3 has 14 amino acids. Per germline, CDR1 SNHLY and CDR2 FYNNEI.

V usage is TRBV15 and J usage is TRBJ2-7; 8 bases fit TRBD2. The CDR3 extends over 16 amino acids. Looked up from germline, CDR1 is LNHNV and CDR2 is YYDKDF (reference sequence). Trimming cost V 0 bases and J 2 bases; bases outside gene matches: 6. The DNA for the CDR3 is TGTGCCACCAGCAGAGAGCTGAGCGGGAGAGCCTACGAGCAGTACTTC. This gives the protein CATSRELSGRAYEQYF.

The V and J genes are TRBV7-9 and TRBJ2-2; 9 nucleotides line up with TRBD1. Losses at the gene ends were 5 bases for V and 3 bases for J; bases not matched to a gene: 7. The CDR3 spans 16 residues. The germline CDR1 and CDR2 sequences are SEHNR and FQNEAQ (reference sequence). CDR3 DNA: TGTGCCAGCAGCGTCGGACAGGGGCTCGACACCGGGGAGCTGTTTTTT. This gives the protein CASSVGQGLDTGELFF.

The gene calls are TRBV29-1 and TRBJ2-1, with a tentative D call TRBD1 (5 bases). With 5 bases removed from V and 9 bases from J, the gap between germline ends came to 14 bases. This CDR3 has 12 residues. CDR1 and CDR2 from the germline V gene are SQVTM and ANQGSEA. CDR3 nucleotide sequence: TGCAGCGTTAAGGGGAAGGCGATTGAGCAGTTCTTC. Residues: CSVKGKAIEQFF.

The table lists this clone with a count of one. The gene calls are TRBV2 and TRBJ1-1; D remains ambiguous. V was clipped by 2 bases and J by 5 bases, with 9 bases between them. The CDR3 spans 13 residues. Germline V gene sequence: CDR1 SNHLY, CDR2 FYNNEI. The CDR3 DNA sequence: TGTGCCAGCAGTGAATCGCCGGGAACTGAAGCTTTCTTT. This encodes CASSESPGTEAFF.

This clone turned up a few times. The CDR3 region has the DNA TGTGCCAGCAGCGCAACTACAGGGGGCGCGGGCACCGGGGAGCTGTTTTTT. Amino acid sequence: CASSATTGGAGTGELFF. V and J are TRBV9 and TRBJ2-2, with 9 bases fitting TRBD1. The CDR3 runs to 17 residues. V shed 3 bases and J 4 bases; nucleotides not matched to a gene: 10. The germline V gene has CDR1 SGDLS and CDR2 YYNGEE.

The V call is TRBV7-2, the J call TRBJ2-3, with D perhaps matching TRBD1 (5 bases). The V and J ends lost 1 base and 4 bases respectively, with 12 bases between them. This CDR3 has 15 amino acids. Looked up from germline, CDR1 is SGHTA and CDR2 is FQGNSA. The CDR3 region has the DNA TGTGCCAGCAGCTTAGACCAATTAGGGGCAGATACGCAGTATTTT. Amino acid sequence: CASSLDQLGADTQYF.

This clone has a single count. The genes are TRBV24-1 and TRBJ2-1; the D gene is possibly TRBD1 (6 bases). The CDR3 has 13 amino acids. Germline values: CDR1 KGHDR, CDR2 SFDVKD. With 1 base removed from V and 8 bases from J, the gap between germline ends came to 8 bases. CDR3 in DNA: TGTGCCACCAGTGATTTCCCAGGGGATGAGCAGTTCTTC. This translates into CATSDFPGDEQFF.